This TCR beta chain was obtained from a study of beta chain features in type 1 diabetes. Study-wide findings and caveats: Patients' naive, central memory and regulatory TCRB repertoires appeared more alike than those of healthy donors. Moderately but significantly shorter TCRB CDR3s were found in Type 1 diabetes patients in all four CD4+ subsets.

The authors reverse transcribed all of the isolated RNA, so sequencing captured expressed TCRB transcripts. Regulatory, naive and central memory T cell samples averaged around 3.6 million reads. Sequencing was performed with immunoSEQ multiplex PCR; in TCRdb, only in-frame clones are kept and a portion is missing. The sample holds about 290,000 clones, roughly 8% seen once. About this clone itself: Its antigen is unidentified. A read error may explain this, as a much larger clone is one base away.

Trimming took 0 bases from V and 1 from J, leaving 0 bases between them. The CDR3 is 12 amino acids. Per the germline V gene, CDR1 is SGHAT and CDR2 is FQNNGV. The sample taken for sequencing was central memory CD4+ T cells from blood. This chain uses TRBV11-2 with TRBJ1-1, with D unclear. The receptor's source is a woman between 18 and 29 years old in good health. The CDR3 sequence: CASSLENTEAFF. Written as DNA, the CDR3 is TGTGCCAGCAGCTTAGAGAACACTGAAGCTTTCTTT.